The clone carrying this T cell receptor beta chain is a singleton in its sample. This sample is drawn from a study of shared T cell receptors in the human thymus. Method: immunoSEQ multiplex PCR; TCRdb's copy keeps in-frame clones and lacks some. This sample yields 700,000 or so clones, of which 70% to 90% are seen a single time; 0.0095% to 0.013% belongs to the top ten. Trimming cost V 5 bases and J 8 bases, with 19 bases left between them. From germline, CDR1 is SGDLS and CDR2 YYNGEE. The CDR3 loop spans 14 amino acids. These data were likewise used in another study, on human thymus T cells. That report adds: Thymus was obtained from resections taken during corrective heart surgery.

Sequencing was done on a sample of thymocytes. V is TRBV9 and J is TRBJ1-2; D not certain. The sequence was obtained from a girl under two years old with a congenital heart defect. CDR3 bases: TGTGCCAGCAGACTGATTGGGCCCTCCAGCGGCTACACCTTC. Protein: CASRLIGPSSGYTF.